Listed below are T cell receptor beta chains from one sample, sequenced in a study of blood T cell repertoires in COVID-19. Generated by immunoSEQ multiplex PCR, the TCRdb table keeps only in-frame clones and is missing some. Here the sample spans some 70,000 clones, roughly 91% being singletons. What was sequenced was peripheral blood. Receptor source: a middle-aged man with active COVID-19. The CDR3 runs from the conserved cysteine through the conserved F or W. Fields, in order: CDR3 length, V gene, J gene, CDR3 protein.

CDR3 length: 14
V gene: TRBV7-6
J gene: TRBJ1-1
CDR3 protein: CASSLAAGNTEAFF

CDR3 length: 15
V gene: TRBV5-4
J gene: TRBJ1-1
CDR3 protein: CASSSSRQGNTEAFF

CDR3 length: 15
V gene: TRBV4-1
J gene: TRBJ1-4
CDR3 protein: CASSQDGGYGEKLFF

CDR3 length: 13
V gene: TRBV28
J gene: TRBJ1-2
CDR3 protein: CASSSAISYGYTF

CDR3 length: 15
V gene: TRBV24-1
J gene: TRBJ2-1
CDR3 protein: CATSDLSQGANEQFF

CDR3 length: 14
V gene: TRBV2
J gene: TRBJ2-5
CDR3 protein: CASSETSGEETQYF

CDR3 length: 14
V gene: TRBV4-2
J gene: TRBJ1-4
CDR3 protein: CASSRRQGNEKLFF

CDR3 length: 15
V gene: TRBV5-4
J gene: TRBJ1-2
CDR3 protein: CASSPAGQGLEGYTF

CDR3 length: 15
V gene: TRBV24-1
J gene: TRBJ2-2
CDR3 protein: CATSGRTGNTGELFF

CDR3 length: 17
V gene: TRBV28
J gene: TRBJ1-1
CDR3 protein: CASSLSGGPHPNTEAFF

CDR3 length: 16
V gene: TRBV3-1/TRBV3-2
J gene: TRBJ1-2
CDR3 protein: CASSQDWTGDGYGYTF

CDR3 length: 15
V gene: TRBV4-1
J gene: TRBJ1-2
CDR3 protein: CASGPYFGTRNGYTF

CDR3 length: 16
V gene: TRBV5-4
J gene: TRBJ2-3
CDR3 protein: CASSLGLVGGTDTQYF

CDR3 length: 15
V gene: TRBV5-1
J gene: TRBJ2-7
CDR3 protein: CASSLVVDRAYEQYF

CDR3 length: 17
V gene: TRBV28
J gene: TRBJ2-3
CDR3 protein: CASSFSPGSGETDTQYF

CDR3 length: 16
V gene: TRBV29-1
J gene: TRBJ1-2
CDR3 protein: CSVGSGGQGSLYGYTF

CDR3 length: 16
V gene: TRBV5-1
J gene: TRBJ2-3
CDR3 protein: CASSPGNSGSTDTQYF

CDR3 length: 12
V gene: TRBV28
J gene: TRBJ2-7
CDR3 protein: CASSLYQGEQYF

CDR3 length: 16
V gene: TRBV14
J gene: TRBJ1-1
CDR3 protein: CASSHFGQGVGTEAFF

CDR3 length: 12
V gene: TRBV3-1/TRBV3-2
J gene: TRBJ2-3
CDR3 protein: CASSLNTDTQYF

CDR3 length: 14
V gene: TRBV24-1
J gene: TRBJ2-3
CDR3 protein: CATSDPSPTDTQYF

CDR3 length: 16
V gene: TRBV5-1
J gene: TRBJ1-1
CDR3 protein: CASSPFGDTLNTEAFF

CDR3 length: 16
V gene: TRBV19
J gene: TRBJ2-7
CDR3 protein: CASSREPGLASYEQYF

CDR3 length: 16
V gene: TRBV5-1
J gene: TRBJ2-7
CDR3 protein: CASSSGTSGGAYEQYF

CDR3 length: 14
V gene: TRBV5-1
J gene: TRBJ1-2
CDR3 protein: CASSRDSLSYGYTF

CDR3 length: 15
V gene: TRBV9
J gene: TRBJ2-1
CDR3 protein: CASSVGTGTYNEQFF

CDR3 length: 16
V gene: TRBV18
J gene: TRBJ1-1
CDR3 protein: CASSFGTGNMNTEAFF

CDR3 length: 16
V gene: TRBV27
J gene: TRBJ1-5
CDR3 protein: CASSLGQGYSNQPQHF

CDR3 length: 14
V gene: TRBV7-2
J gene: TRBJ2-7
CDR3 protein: CASSERGSRNEQYF

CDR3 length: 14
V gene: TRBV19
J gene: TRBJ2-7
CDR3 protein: CASSMTQDAYEQYF

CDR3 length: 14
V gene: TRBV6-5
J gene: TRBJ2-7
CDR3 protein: CASSPDSGSYEQYF

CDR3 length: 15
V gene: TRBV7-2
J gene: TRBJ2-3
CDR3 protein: CASSDRKIATDTQYF

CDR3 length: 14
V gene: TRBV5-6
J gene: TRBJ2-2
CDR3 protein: CASREGGDTGELFF

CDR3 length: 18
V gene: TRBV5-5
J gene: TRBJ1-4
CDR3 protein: CASRLGGQGPATNEKLFF

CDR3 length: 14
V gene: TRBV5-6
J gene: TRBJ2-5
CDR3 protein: CASSLERLEETQYF

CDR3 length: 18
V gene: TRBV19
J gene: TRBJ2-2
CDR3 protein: CASSSRRASGIKTGELFF

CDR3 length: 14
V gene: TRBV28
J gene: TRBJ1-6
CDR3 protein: CASSVQGVGPALHF

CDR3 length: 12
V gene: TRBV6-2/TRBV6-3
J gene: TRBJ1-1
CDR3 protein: CASSNQDFEAFF

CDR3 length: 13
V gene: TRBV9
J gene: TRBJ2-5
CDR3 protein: CASSKRQKETQYF

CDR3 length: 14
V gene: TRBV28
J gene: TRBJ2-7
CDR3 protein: CASRLPGLVYEQYF

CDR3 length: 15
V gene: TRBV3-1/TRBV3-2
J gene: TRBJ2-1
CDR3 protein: CASSQDLDRGNEQFF

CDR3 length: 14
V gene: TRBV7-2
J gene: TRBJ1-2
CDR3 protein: CASSSTSTVYGYTF

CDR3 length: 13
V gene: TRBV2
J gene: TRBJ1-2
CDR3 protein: CASRADSPYGYTF

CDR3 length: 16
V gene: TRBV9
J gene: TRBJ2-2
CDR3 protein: CASSIGMGGGTGELFF

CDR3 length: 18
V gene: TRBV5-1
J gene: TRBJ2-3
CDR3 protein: CASSSGTSGGAGTDTQYF

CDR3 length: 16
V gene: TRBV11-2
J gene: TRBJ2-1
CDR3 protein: CASSLGLAGGFNEQFF